What follows is one T cell receptor beta chain and its context. The sample originates from a study of T cells in tumors after PD-1 blockade. Across the study: No patient had prior checkpoint blockade, systemic immunosuppression, or radiotherapy within 4 weeks.

Profiling relied on immunoSEQ multiplex PCR, and the TCRdb table lists in-frame clones only, not all of them. The repertoire has roughly 48,000 clones, over 70% of them found once; the top ten carry 4% to 5%. With 2 bases removed from V and 8 bases from J, the gap between germline ends came to 13 bases. CDR1 is SGHRS, CDR2 YFSETQ, per germline. The CDR3 loop spans 13 amino acids. The TCR comes from a human donor with basal cell carcinoma. Specimen: PBMCs, collected before anti-PD-1 treatment. The chain combines TRBV5-1 with TRBJ1-2; D may be TRBD1 (5 bases). The CDR3 DNA follows: TGCGCCAGCAGCTTAGGGGCCCAAGGAGGCTACACCTTC. It specifies CASSLGAQGGYTF.